The 30 T cell receptor beta chains in this list originate from one sample, sequenced in a study of long-term antiretroviral therapy in people with HIV. Researchers ran immunoSEQ v3.0 at survey level. Sequencing was performed with immunoSEQ multiplex PCR; in TCRdb, only in-frame clones are kept and a portion is missing. The repertoire holds 30,000 to 40,000 clones, with 80% to 85% as singletons. The specimen comprised unsorted PBMCs, sampled 1 year after starting antiretroviral therapy. The receptors stem from a man aged 18 to 35 with HIV.

The chain has TRBV9 and TRBJ1-2, with 11 bases that match TRBD1. Germline CDR1 and CDR2: SGDLS and YYNGEE. With 3 bases clipped from V and 4 bases from J, the junction kept 2 bases outside the gene matches. This CDR3 has 14 amino acids. The chain's CDR3 is CASSAGTGGYGYTF. The CDR3, as DNA: TGTGCCAGCAGCGCCGGGACAGGGGGCTATGGCTACACCTTC.

This chain uses TRBV10-2 with TRBJ2-5; TRBD1 aligns across 10 bases. In germline, CDR1 is WSHSY, CDR2 SAAADI. The CDR3 is 15 amino acids. The junction had 5 bases not matched to a gene; V was cut back by 4 bases and J by 3 bases. The CDR3 region has the DNA TGCGCCAGCAGTGGGACCGGGACAGGGGAAGAGACCCAGTACTTC. Translation: CASSGTGTGEETQYF.

V and J are TRBV19 and TRBJ1-5; the match to TRBD1 covers 9 bases. The V and J ends lost 7 bases and 5 bases, in that order; junction bases with no gene match: 6. The germline V gene has CDR1 LNHDA and CDR2 SQIVND (reference sequence). This CDR3 spans 14 amino acids. CDR3 sequence: CASKNRGQDQPQHF. In DNA form, the CDR3 reads TGTGCCAGTAAGAACAGGGGGCAGGATCAGCCCCAGCATTTT.

This chain uses TRBV6-5 with TRBJ2-7, with a possible D match to TRBD1 (5 bases). Germline V gene data show CDR1 as MNHEY and CDR2 as SVGAGI. The ends were cut back, 5 bases at V and 3 bases at J, with 11 bases in the middle. The CDR3 runs 13 residues. The CDR3 DNA follows: TGTGCCAGCAGTATGACAGATTACTACGAGCAGTACTTC. The encoded protein is CASSMTDYYEQYF.

The V and J genes are TRBV6-5 and TRBJ2-3, with D hard to call. CDR3 length equals 14 residues. Between the trimmed V and J ends, which lost 4 bases and 2 bases, there was a span of 10 bases. Germline loops: CDR1 MNHEY, CDR2 SVGAGI. CDR3 residues: CASSSWLYTDTQYF. For the CDR3, the DNA is TGTGCCAGCAGTTCGTGGCTATACACAGATACGCAGTATTTT.

The chain links TRBV9 to TRBJ2-1, with 9 bases lining up with TRBD2. From germline, CDR1 is SGDLS and CDR2 YYNGEE. The CDR3 runs 16 residues. Trimming cost V 2 bases and J 4 bases; bases outside gene matches: 7. CDR3: CASSVGTSSGYNEQFF. CDR3 DNA sequence: TGTGCCAGCAGCGTTGGGACTAGCTCTGGGTACAATGAGCAGTTCTTC.

The chain joins TRBV7-2 to TRBJ1-2; weak D call: TRBD1 (6 bases). CDR3 size: 14 residues. Deletions cut 4 bases from V and 4 bases from J, with 13 bases between. Germline V gives CDR1 SGHTA, CDR2 FQGNSA. In nucleotides, the CDR3 is TGTGCCAGCAGCTCCAGGGGATGGAGCTATGGCTACACCTTC. Amino acids: CASSSRGWSYGYTF.

DNA for the CDR3: TGTGCCAGCAGCCCGTGGTCCGGGGGCTATGGCTACACCTTC. Residues: CASSPWSGGYGYTF. The rearrangement uses TRBV28 and TRBJ1-2, with D possibly matching TRBD1 (5 bases). V was cut by 6 bases and J by 4 bases, with 15 bases left in between. The CDR3 totals 14 residues. Looked up from germline, CDR1 is MDHEN and CDR2 is SYDVKM.

The CDR3 sequence: CASSFSYTEAFF. In DNA, the CDR3 is TGTGCCAGCAGTTTCTCTTACACTGAAGCTTTCTTT. The chain uses TRBV28 and TRBJ1-1; D remains unclear. V gave up 3 bases and J gave up 3 bases, with 5 bases separating them. This CDR3 is built from 12 residues. In germline, CDR1 is MDHEN, CDR2 SYDVKM.

The genes are TRBV11-2 and TRBJ2-7; 8 bases fit TRBD2. The germline CDR1 and CDR2 sequences are SGHAT and FQNNGV. V lost 1 base and J lost 3; bases outside the gene matches: 8. This CDR3 contains 16 residues. This CDR3 reads CASSLVVASGLYEQYF. CDR3 coding DNA: TGTGCCAGCAGCTTAGTAGTCGCTAGCGGGCTCTACGAGCAGTACTTC.

This chain connects TRBV5-1 to TRBJ2-1; D remains ambiguous. With 3 bases removed from V and 9 bases from J, the gap between germline ends came to 10 bases. The germline V gene encodes CDR1 SGHRS and CDR2 YFSETQ. The CDR3 has 12 residues. The chain's CDR3 is CASSSLGGEQFF. CDR3 bases: TGCGCCAGCAGCTCCCTAGGCGGTGAGCAGTTCTTC. Together with reference TRBV5-1 and TRBJ2-1, the CDR3 gives the full variable domain: KAGVTQTPRYLIKTRGQQVTLSCSPISGHRSVSWYQQTPGQGLQFLFEYFSETQRNKGNFPGRFSGRQFSNSRSEMNVSTLELGDSALYLCASSSLGGEQFFGPGTRLTVL.

This chain uses TRBV9 with TRBJ2-7; 9 bases are shared with TRBD1. This CDR3 spans 16 amino acids. J gave up 0 bases and V 4 bases, and 8 bases lay outside the gene matches. Per the germline V gene, CDR1 is SGDLS and CDR2 is YYNGEE. In nucleotides, the CDR3 is TGTGCCAGCAGCTCCACAGGGGGCCCCTCCTCCTACGAGCAGTACTTC. This translates into CASSSTGGPSSYEQYF. Drawing the rest from reference TRBV9 and TRBJ2-7, the complete variable domain is DSGVTQTPKHLITATGQRVTLRCSPRSGDLSVYWYQQSLDQGLQFLIQYYNGEERAKGNILERFSAQQFPDLHSELNLSSLELGDSALYFCASSSTGGPSSYEQYFGPGTRLTVT.

The chain couples TRBV7-2 to TRBJ2-5; D perhaps matches TRBD1 (6 bases). CDR3 length: 14 residues. V lost 5 bases to trimming and J lost 1 base, with 11 bases between them. The germline V gene encodes CDR1 SGHTA and CDR2 FQGNSA. The CDR3 sequence is CASSLRGTQETQYF. As DNA, the CDR3 is TGTGCCAGCAGCCTGAGGGGGACCCAAGAGACCCAGTACTTC.

The rearrangement links TRBV7-6 to TRBJ1-1; D remains unclear. CDR3 length: 16 amino acids. Per the germline V gene, CDR1 is SGHVS and CDR2 is FNYEAQ. V was pared by 1 base and J by 4 bases, with 16 bases between. CDR3 in DNA: TGTGCCAGCAGCTTAGTTCAAGGTGGAGGGAGCACTGAAGCTTTCTTT. Its translation: CASSLVQGGGSTEAFF.

The CDR3: CASSPGGGDYNEQFF. CDR3 bases: TGTGCCAGCAGCCCTGGCGGGGGGGACTACAATGAGCAGTTCTTC. The rearrangement links TRBV11-3 to TRBJ2-1; TRBD2 matches at 9 bases. The CDR3 is 15 amino acids. In germline, CDR1 is SGHNT, CDR2 YENEEA. J gave up 3 bases and V 5 bases, and 5 bases lay outside the gene matches.

The genes are TRBV5-1 and TRBJ1-2; possible D gene TRBD1, 6 bases. The germline CDR1 and CDR2 sequences are SGHRS and YFSETQ. This CDR3 comprises 19 residues. The V end lost 1 base, the J end lost 2 bases, and 24 bases lay between the germline ends. This CDR3 reads CASSLSAKQALQGNYGYTF. The CDR3 DNA is TGCGCCAGCAGCTTGTCGGCTAAGCAGGCCCTCCAGGGGAACTATGGCTACACCTTC.

This clone has just one count. This chain joins TRBV7-2 and TRBJ1-2, with D perhaps TRBD1 (5 bases). This CDR3 is built from 17 residues. V was trimmed by 3 bases and J by 0 bases, leaving 17 bases between them. The germline V gene has CDR1 SGHTA and CDR2 FQGNSA. In DNA, the CDR3 is TGTGCCAGCAGCTTCCAGCCCCCGGGGGGTGCTAACTATGGCTACACCTTC. Translating gives CASSFQPPGGANYGYTF. Together with reference TRBV7-2 and TRBJ1-2, the CDR3 gives the full variable domain: GAGVSQSPSNKVTEKGKDVELRCDPISGHTALYWYRQSLGQGLEFLIYFQGNSAPDKSGLPSDRFSAERTGGSVSTLTIQRTQQEDSAVYLCASSFQPPGGANYGYTFGSGTRLTVV.

The chain uses TRBV5-1 and TRBJ1-3; the D gene is possibly TRBD1 (5 bases). Germline V gene lookup returns CDR1 SGHRS and CDR2 YFSETQ. This CDR3 comprises 15 residues. V lost 5 bases and J 0 bases, leaving 12 bases between the germline ends. The CDR3 bases are TGCGCCAGCAGTCGGGACTTCTACTCTGGAAACACCATATATTTT. This codes for CASSRDFYSGNTIYF.

The chain carries TRBV7-9 and TRBJ1-6, with 8 bases fitting TRBD1. The CDR3 runs 16 residues. Germline CDR1 SEHNR, CDR2 FQNEAQ (reference sequence). With 5 bases clipped from V and 7 bases from J, the junction kept 10 bases outside the gene matches. The CDR3 loop is CASSASTGGINSPLHF. The CDR3 region has the DNA TGTGCCAGCAGCGCCTCCACAGGGGGGATCAATTCACCCCTCCACTTT.

The chain joins TRBV5-5 to TRBJ1-5; D is unclear. The germline V gene encodes CDR1 SGHKS and CDR2 YYEKEE (reference sequence). The CDR3 loop spans 14 amino acids. Between the trimmed V and J ends, which lost 1 base and 5 bases, there was a span of 10 bases. The CDR3 DNA follows: TGTGCCAGCAGCTTGCTAGGGTCAGATCAGCCCCAGCATTTT. It is translated as CASSLLGSDQPQHF.

The V and J genes are TRBV6-6 and TRBJ1-1, with 9 bases fitting TRBD1. CDR1 is MNHNY and CDR2 is SVGAGI in the germline V gene (reference sequence). The trim removed 7 bases at V and 6 bases at J, leaving 9 bases unmatched. The CDR3 totals 14 residues. The CDR3 bases are TGTGCCAGCACCCTGGACAGGGGTAAAGCTGAAGCTTTCTTT. Encoded protein: CASTLDRGKAEAFF.

The gene calls are TRBV5-1 and TRBJ1-2; 8 nucleotides match TRBD1. J lost 8 bases, V lost 4 bases, and 10 bases had no gene match. CDR3 size: 14 residues. Germline loops: CDR1 SGHRS, CDR2 YFSETQ. CDR3 residues: CASSHLHRGYGYTF. The CDR3 region has the DNA TGCGCCAGCAGCCACCTGCACAGGGGGTACGGCTACACCTTC.

This chain uses TRBV27 with TRBJ1-2, with TRBD1 as a possible D gene (5 bases). This CDR3 is built from 13 residues. V lost 8 bases and J 4 bases, leaving 14 bases between the germline ends. Germline V gene sequence: CDR1 MNHEY, CDR2 SMNVEV (reference sequence). The CDR3 here is CASRPPGLYGYTF. DNA for the CDR3: TGTGCCAGCCGCCCCCCAGGGCTCTATGGCTACACCTTC.

The chain uses TRBV19 and TRBJ2-1, with TRBD1 matching over 7 bases. Trimming at V came to 8 bases and at J to 3 bases, leaving 4 bases not matched to a gene. Germline values: CDR1 LNHDA, CDR2 SQIVND (reference sequence). The CDR3 has 13 amino acids. CDR3 nucleotide sequence: TGTGCCAGTGCCGGGACAGACTACAATGAGCAGTTCTTC. This gives the protein CASAGTDYNEQFF.

This chain joins TRBV25-1 and TRBJ2-1, with 9 nucleotides matching TRBD2. In germline, CDR1 is MGHDK, CDR2 SYGVNS. This CDR3 comprises 15 residues. V shed 5 bases and J 7 bases; nucleotides not matched to a gene: 9. In DNA form, the CDR3 reads TGTGCCAGCAGTTTTCTAGCGGGGACGCGAAATGAGCAGTTCTTC. Its protein product is CASSFLAGTRNEQFF.

The gene calls are TRBV29-1 and TRBJ1-2, with D perhaps TRBD1 (5 bases). The CDR3 length is 15 residues. V was shortened by 6 bases and J by 8 bases, with 25 bases between the two germline ends. Germline V CDR1 and CDR2: SQVTM, ANQGSEA. As DNA, the CDR3 is TGCAGCGTAGTTACAACGGGACGGAGCGTATGGGGCTACACCTTC. It codes for CSVVTTGRSVWGYTF.

The genes are TRBV5-4 and TRBJ2-7; 8 bases fit TRBD2. Germline V gene lookup returns CDR1 SGHNT and CDR2 YYREEE (reference sequence). V shed 0 bases and J 2 bases; nucleotides not matched to a gene: 4. The CDR3 totals 15 residues. DNA for the CDR3: TGTGCCAGCAGCTTGGGAGTAGCGGGAACCTACGAGCAGTACTTC. The encoded protein is CASSLGVAGTYEQYF.

The chain recombines TRBV25-1 with TRBJ1-5; 9 nucleotides align to TRBD1. The CDR3 spans 13 residues. The junction had 7 bases not matched to a gene; V was cut back by 10 bases and J by 6 bases. Germline CDR1 is MGHDK and CDR2 is SYGVNS. The CDR3 loop reads CATSGTGSQPQHF. CDR3 nucleotide sequence: TGTGCCACTTCCGGGACAGGGTCTCAGCCCCAGCATTTT.

V usage is TRBV2 and J usage is TRBJ2-7; the match to TRBD2 covers 8 bases. V was pared by 5 bases and J by 0 bases, with 6 bases of the junction left unmatched. This CDR3 is built from 15 residues. Germline lookup yields CDR1 SNHLY and CDR2 FYNNEI. CDR3 protein: CASSLSGGRSYEQYF. The CDR3 DNA sequence: TGTGCCAGCAGTTTGAGCGGGGGCCGCTCCTACGAGCAGTACTTC. The complete variable domain, with remaining parts taken from reference TRBV2 and TRBJ2-7, reads EPEVTQTPSHQVTQMGQEVILRCVPISNHLYFYWYRQILGQKVEFLVSFYNNEISEKSEIFDDQFSVERPDGSNFTLKIRSTKLEDSAMYFCASSLSGGRSYEQYFGPGTRLTVT.

The rearrangement uses TRBV27 and TRBJ1-2; perhaps TRBD1 as D (5 bases). From germline, CDR1 is MNHEY and CDR2 SMNVEV (reference sequence). Deletions cut 6 bases from V and 4 bases from J, with 12 bases between. The CDR3 length is 13 residues. The CDR3 is CASRDTGPYGYTF. The CDR3 DNA reads as TGTGCCAGCAGAGATACAGGCCCCTATGGCTACACCTTC.